This T cell receptor beta chain was captured in a study of blood T cell repertoires in COVID-19. Study information: Spain, Italy and the United States supplied samples that represented acute and convalescent COVID-19. PBMCs, B-cell-depleted T cells, or T cells were the source of the cDNA or gDNA that made up the material.

Germline assignment: CDR1 MNHNY and CDR2 SVGAGI (reference sequence). After removal of 6 bases from V and 4 bases from J, the junction contained 3 bases not matched to a gene. This CDR3 comprises 13 residues. Participants had their cohort set by participant-reported clinical history. As processed by the authors: Reference gene primers were amplified, and this amplification served to estimate nucleated cell counts. Measured with immunoSEQ multiplex PCR; TCRdb has only the in-frame clones, and not every one. D and trimming were read from the DNA, whereas the V and J calls and clone size are those reported in that table. Counted here are 350,000 or so clones, roughly 90% occurring once; the ten biggest clones make up less than 20%.

The origin of this receptor is a woman under 40 who had recovered from COVID-19. The rearrangement joins TRBV6-6 to TRBJ2-5; 9 bases line up with TRBD1. The sample comprised PBMCs or T cells enriched from blood (not recorded which). DNA of the CDR3: TGTGCCAGCAGAACAGGGGGCGCAGAGACCCAGTACTTC. Translated: CASRTGGAETQYF.